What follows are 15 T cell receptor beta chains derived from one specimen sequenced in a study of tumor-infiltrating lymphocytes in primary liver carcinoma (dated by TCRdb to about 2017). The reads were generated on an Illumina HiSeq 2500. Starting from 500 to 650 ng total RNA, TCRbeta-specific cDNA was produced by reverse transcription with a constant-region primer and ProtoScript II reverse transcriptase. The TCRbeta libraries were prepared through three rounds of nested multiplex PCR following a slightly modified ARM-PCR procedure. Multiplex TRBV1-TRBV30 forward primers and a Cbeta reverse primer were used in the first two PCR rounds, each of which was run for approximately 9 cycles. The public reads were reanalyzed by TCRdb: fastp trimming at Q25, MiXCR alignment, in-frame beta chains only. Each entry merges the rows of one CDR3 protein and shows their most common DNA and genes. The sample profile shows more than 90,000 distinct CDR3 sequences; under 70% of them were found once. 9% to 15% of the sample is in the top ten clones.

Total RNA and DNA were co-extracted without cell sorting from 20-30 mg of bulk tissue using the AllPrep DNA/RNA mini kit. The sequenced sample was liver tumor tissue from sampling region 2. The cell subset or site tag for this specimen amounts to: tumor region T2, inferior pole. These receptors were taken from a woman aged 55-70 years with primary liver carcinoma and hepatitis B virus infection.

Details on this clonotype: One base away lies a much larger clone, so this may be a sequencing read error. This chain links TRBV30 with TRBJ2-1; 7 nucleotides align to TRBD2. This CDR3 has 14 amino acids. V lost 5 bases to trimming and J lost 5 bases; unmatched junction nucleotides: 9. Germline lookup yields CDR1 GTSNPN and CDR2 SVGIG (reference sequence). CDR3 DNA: TGTGCCTGGGGGACTAACGTCAACCACAATGAGCAGTTCTTC. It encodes CAWGTNVNHNEQFF.

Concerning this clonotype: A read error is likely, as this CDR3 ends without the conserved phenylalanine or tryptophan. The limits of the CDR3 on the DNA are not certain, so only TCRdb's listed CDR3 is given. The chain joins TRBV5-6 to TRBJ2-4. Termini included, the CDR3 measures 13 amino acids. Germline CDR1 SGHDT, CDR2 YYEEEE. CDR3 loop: CASSLGGKNIQNS.

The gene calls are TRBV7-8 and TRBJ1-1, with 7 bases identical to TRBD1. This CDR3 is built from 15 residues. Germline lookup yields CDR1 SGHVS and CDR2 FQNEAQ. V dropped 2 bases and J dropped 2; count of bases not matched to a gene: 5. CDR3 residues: CASSLITGANTEAFF. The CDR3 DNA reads TGTGCCAGCAGCTTAATAACAGGGGCTAACACTGAAGCTTTCTTT.

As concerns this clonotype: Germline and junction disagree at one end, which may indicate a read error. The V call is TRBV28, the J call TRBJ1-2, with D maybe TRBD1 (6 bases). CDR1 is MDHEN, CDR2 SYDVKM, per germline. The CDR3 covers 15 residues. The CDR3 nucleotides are TGTACCAGCAGTTTCTCCAGGGGCTTTGACTATGGCTACACCTTC. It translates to CTSSFSRGFDYGYTF.

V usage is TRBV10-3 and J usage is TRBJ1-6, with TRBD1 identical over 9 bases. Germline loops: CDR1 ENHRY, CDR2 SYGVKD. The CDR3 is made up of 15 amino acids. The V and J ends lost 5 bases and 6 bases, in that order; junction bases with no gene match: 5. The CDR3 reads CAISPKTGGNSPLHF. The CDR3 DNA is TGTGCCATCAGTCCTAAGACAGGGGGTAATTCACCCCTCCACTTT.

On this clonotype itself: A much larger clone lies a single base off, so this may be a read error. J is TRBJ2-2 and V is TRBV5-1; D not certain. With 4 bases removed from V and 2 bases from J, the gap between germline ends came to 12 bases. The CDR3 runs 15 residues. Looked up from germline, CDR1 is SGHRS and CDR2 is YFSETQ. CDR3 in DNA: TGCGCCAGCAGCCCCCGGACCGAAAACACCGGGGAGCTGTTTTTT. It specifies CASSPRTENTGELFF. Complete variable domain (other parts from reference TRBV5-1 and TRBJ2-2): KAGVTQTPRYLIKTRGQQVTLSCSPISGHRSVSWYQQTPGQGLQFLFEYFSETQRNKGNFPGRFSGRQFSNSRSEMNVSTLELGDSALYLCASSPRTENTGELFFGEGSRLTVL.

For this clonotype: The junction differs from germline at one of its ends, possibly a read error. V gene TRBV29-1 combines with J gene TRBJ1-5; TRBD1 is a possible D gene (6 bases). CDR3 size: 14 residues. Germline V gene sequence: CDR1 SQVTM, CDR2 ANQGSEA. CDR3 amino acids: CSVAGQGMGQLQHF. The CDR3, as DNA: TGCAGCGTTGCGGGACAAGGGATGGGTCAGCTCCAGCATTTT. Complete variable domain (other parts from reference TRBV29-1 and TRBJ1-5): SAVISQKPSRDICQRGTSLTIQCQVDSQVTMMFWYRQQPGQSLTLIATANQGSEATYESGFVIDKFPISRPNLTFSTLTVSNMSPEDSSIYLCSVAGQGMGQLQHFGDGTRLSIL.

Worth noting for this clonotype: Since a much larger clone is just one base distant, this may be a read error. CDR3 loop: CASSRSRRIGYTF. The DNA for the CDR3 is TGTGCCAGCAGCCGGTCCAGACGCATTGGCTACACCTTC. The V and J genes are TRBV5-6 and TRBJ1-2; D gene unclear. There are 13 residues in the CDR3. V was pared by 4 bases and J by 7 bases, with 14 bases between. CDR1 is SGHDT, CDR2 YYEEEE, per germline.

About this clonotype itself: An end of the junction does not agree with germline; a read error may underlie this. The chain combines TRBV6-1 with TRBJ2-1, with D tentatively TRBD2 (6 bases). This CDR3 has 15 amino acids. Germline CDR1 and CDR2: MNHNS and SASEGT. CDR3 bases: TGTGTCAGCGACCTCCGGTCGGGAGACCCCTTCGAGCAGTTCTTC. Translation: CVSDLRSGDPFEQFF.

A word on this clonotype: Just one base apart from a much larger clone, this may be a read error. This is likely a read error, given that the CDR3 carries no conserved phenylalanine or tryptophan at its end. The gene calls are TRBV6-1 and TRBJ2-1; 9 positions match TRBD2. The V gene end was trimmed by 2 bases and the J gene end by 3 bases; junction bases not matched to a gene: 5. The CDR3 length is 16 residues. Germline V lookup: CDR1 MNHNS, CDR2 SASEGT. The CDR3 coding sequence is TGTGCCAGCAGTGAAAGTCCTAGCGGGGACTACAATGAGCAGTTCCTC. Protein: CASSESPSGDYNEQFL.

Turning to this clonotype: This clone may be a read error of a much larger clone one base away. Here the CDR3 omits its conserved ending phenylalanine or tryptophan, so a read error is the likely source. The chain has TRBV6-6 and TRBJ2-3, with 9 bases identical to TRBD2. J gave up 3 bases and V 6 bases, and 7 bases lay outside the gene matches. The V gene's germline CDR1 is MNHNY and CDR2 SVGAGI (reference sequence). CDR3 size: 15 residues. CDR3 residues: CASSPLAGRTDTQYL. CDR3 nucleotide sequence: TGTGCCAGCAGCCCCCTAGCGGGGAGAACAGATACGCAGTATCTT.

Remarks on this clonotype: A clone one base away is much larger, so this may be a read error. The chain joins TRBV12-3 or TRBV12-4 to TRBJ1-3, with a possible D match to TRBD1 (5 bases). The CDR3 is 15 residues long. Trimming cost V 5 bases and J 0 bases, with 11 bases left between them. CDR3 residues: CASSAIGDSGNTIYF. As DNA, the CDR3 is TGTGCCAGCAGTGCCATAGGGGACTCTGGAAACACCATATATTTT.

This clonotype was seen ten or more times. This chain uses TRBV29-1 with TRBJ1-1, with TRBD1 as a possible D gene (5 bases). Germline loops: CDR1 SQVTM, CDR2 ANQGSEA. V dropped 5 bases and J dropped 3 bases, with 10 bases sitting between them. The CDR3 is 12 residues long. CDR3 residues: CSVILGDTEAFF. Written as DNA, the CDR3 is TGCAGCGTTATATTGGGGGACACTGAAGCTTTCTTT.

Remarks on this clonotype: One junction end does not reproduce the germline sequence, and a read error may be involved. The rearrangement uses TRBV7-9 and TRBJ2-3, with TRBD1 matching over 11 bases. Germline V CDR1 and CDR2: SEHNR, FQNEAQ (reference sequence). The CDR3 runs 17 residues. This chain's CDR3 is CASTLTGTGGSTDTQYF. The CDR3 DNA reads TGTGCCAGCACCTTAACAGGGACAGGGGGTAGCACAGATACGCAGTATTTT. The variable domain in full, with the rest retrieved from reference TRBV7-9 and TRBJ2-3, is DTGVSQNPRHKITKRGQNVTFRCDPISEHNRLYWYRQTLGQGPEFLTYFQNEAQLEKSRLLSDRFSAERPKGSFSTLEIQRTEQGDSAMYLCASTLTGTGGSTDTQYFGPGTRLTVL.

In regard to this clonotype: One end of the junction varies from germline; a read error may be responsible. The CDR3 nucleotides read TGTGCCAGCGGCTTAGGGGTGGGCACTAATGAGCAGTTCTTC. Translation gives CASGLGVGTNEQFF. The rearrangement joins TRBV11-3 to TRBJ2-1, with TRBD1 as a possible D gene (5 bases). CDR1 is SGHNT, CDR2 YENEEA, per germline. CDR3 size: 14 residues.